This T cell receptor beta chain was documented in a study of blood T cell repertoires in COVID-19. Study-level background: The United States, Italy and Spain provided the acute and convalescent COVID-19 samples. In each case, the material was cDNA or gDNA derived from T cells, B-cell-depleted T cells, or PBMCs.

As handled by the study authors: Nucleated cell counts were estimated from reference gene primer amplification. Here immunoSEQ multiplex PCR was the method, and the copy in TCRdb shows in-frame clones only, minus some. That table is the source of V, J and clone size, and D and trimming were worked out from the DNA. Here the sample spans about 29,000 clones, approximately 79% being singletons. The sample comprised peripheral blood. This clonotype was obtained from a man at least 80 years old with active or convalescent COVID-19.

The CDR3 protein is CASSPYGQGEGYTF. The DNA of the CDR3 is TGTGCCAGCAGCCCCTACGGACAGGGGGAAGGCTACACCTTC. The chain uses TRBV7-6 and TRBJ1-2; 10 bases match TRBD1. Germline V lookup: CDR1 SGHVS, CDR2 FNYEAQ. V trimming: 5 bases; J trimming: 8 bases; junction bases outside the gene matches: 8. This CDR3 comprises 14 residues.